This paragraph reports one TCR beta chain. Its antigen is not known. Via 5' RACE with UMI labels, TRB cDNA libraries were prepared. TCRdb reworked the 5' RACE reads into one entry per CDR3 protein, no DNA. Here the sample table reports 55,000 to 75,000 distinct CDR3 sequences. The CDR3 is 16 amino acids. CDR1 and CDR2 from the germline V gene are SNHLY and FYNNEI. This specimen comes from a study of CXCR3-negative and CXCR3-positive naive CD8 T cells. Study results and limitations: TRB CDR3 hydrophobicity was greater in CXCR3-positive naive cells than in CXCR3-negative naive cells.

The TCR comes from a human donor in good health. Some clones in this sample may be carry-over from other donors' samples. The chain recombines TRBV2 with TRBJ2-5. The sequencing input was naive CXCR3+ CD8+ T cells from blood. Subset reported: CD45RO-CCR7+CD27+CD95- naive CD8+ T cells expressing CXCR3 (TNR3+). The CDR3 region is CASRSLPMIGSETQYF.